This TCR beta chain was captured in a study of blood T cell repertoires in COVID-19. Across the whole study: Collection of acute and convalescent COVID-19 samples took place in the United States, Italy and Spain.

The CDR3 has 9 residues. V lost 4 bases and J 12 bases, leaving 6 bases between the germline ends. Looked up from germline, CDR1 is SGHAT and CDR2 is FQNNGV. How the authors handled the data: Reference gene primer amplification gave nucleated cell count estimates. Generated by immunoSEQ multiplex PCR, the TCRdb table keeps only in-frame clones and is missing some. Clone size and the V and J calls come from that table; the DNA yielded D and trimming. The table lists roughly 390,000 clones, more than 70% of them singletons. The V and J genes are TRBV11-2 and TRBJ1-2, with D unresolved. This TCR was recovered from a young woman with COVID-19, enrolled during active disease. Sequencing input: peripheral blood. CDR3 region: CASSSQDTF. The CDR3 DNA reads as TGTGCCAGCAGCTCTCAGGACACCTTC.